Below are 5 T cell receptor beta chains sequenced from a single sample in a study of cytomegalovirus exposure and HLA in healthy donors. 60 Vbeta and 13 Jbeta primers were used in PCR. The repertoire was sequenced with immunoSEQ multiplex PCR; TCRdb's copy has only in-frame clones and lacks some. In the table there are roughly 130,000 clones, over 60% of which are singletons. Sequenced material: PBMCs. Source of these receptors: a man younger than 35 in good health and CMV-seronegative.

V is TRBV4-2 and J is TRBJ1-5; possibly TRBD1 for D (5 bases). Per the germline V gene, CDR1 is LGHNA and CDR2 is YNFKEQ. The V end was cut by 0 bases, the J end by 2 bases, with 8 bases between. The CDR3 is made up of 15 amino acids. For the CDR3, the DNA is TGTGCCAGCAGCCAAGATCTAGGGGGCAATCAGCCCCAGCATTTT. Translated, it gives CASSQDLGGNQPQHF.

In its sample, this clone was seen once. The genes are TRBV19 and TRBJ2-4, with D tentatively TRBD1 (6 bases). The germline CDR1 and CDR2 sequences are LNHDA and SQIVND (reference sequence). The CDR3 totals 18 residues. The V gene lost 1 base and the J gene lost 1 base, with 17 bases spanning the gap. In nucleotides, the CDR3 is TGTGCCAGTAGTATAGGTCGTGTACAGGGTTGGGCCAAAAACATTCAGTACTTC. Residues: CASSIGRVQGWAKNIQYF.

This clone has only a few counts. The chain couples TRBV7-2 to TRBJ1-1; TRBD1 is a possible D gene (6 bases). Germline V gene data show CDR1 as SGHTA and CDR2 as FQGNSA. Trimming removed 5 bases from V and 5 bases from J, with 15 bases in between. This CDR3 is built from 14 residues. The CDR3 sequence: CASSPQQGRTEAFF. CDR3 nucleotides: TGTGCCAGCAGCCCTCAACAGGGCCGGACTGAAGCTTTCTTT.

This chain uses TRBV7-8 with TRBJ2-1; 9 positions agree with TRBD2. The germline V gene has CDR1 SGHVS and CDR2 FQNEAQ. Germline trimming cut 6 bases from V and 10 bases from J; bases unmatched to any gene: 7. This CDR3 comprises 13 residues. CDR3 sequence reads: CASSFSGGTEQFF. CDR3 coding DNA: TGTGCCAGCAGTTTTAGCGGGGGTACCGAGCAGTTCTTC.

The CDR3 loop is CASSPGQGTPYEQYF. In DNA form, the CDR3 reads TGTGCCAGCAGCCCCGGACAGGGTACCCCCTACGAGCAGTACTTC. The chain joins TRBV28 to TRBJ2-7; 8 bases align to TRBD1. The CDR3 length is 15 residues. In germline, CDR1 is MDHEN, CDR2 SYDVKM. Germline trimming cut 6 bases from V and 2 bases from J; bases unmatched to any gene: 9.